A selection of T cell receptor beta chains follows, all from one sample in a study of monozygotic twins with inflammatory bowel disease. TCRdb re-called the 5' RACE reads and gives one entry per CDR3 protein, without DNA. Its clone listing holds approximately 400,000 distinct CDR3 sequences. Material: blood. These receptor sequences come from a human donor with ulcerative colitis or Crohn's disease, or a healthy co-twin of an affected twin (not recorded which). The CDR3 runs from the conserved cysteine through the conserved F or W.

V gene: TRBV5-1; J gene: TRBJ1-1; CDR3 protein: CASSRSTGVAFF
V gene: TRBV20-1; J gene: TRBJ2-3; CDR3 protein: CSVHGNTDTQYF
V gene: TRBV20-1; J gene: TRBJ1-1; CDR3 protein: CSAPDPSAYTEAFF
V gene: TRBV13; J gene: TRBJ2-7; CDR3 protein: CASSSAGGSINEQYF
V gene: TRBV5-1; J gene: TRBJ1-1; CDR3 protein: CASSLSRGRGTEAFF
V gene: TRBV7-2; J gene: TRBJ2-5; CDR3 protein: CASSLAGLQETQYF
V gene: TRBV20-1; J gene: TRBJ2-7; CDR3 protein: CSARDPSGTSGPYEQYF
V gene: TRBV27; J gene: TRBJ1-1; CDR3 protein: CASSSSSRGRDNTEAFF
V gene: TRBV7-9; J gene: TRBJ2-7; CDR3 protein: CASSLTSVTTYEQYF
V gene: TRBV20-1; J gene: TRBJ2-3; CDR3 protein: CSAWLLQSDTQYF
V gene: TRBV5-4; J gene: TRBJ2-5; CDR3 protein: CASSLGRVRTRGETQYF
V gene: TRBV20-1; J gene: TRBJ1-5; CDR3 protein: CSARLSNQPQHF
V gene: TRBV13; J gene: TRBJ1-4; CDR3 protein: CASSLGVTTNEKLFF
V gene: TRBV7-9; J gene: TRBJ2-5; CDR3 protein: CASSPPVGQRGAQYF
V gene: TRBV5-1; J gene: TRBJ2-5; CDR3 protein: CASNLQGPTQETQYF
V gene: TRBV27; J gene: TRBJ2-6; CDR3 protein: CASSENGVGGANVLTF
V gene: TRBV27; J gene: TRBJ2-7; CDR3 protein: CASSSSSGQISYEQYF
V gene: TRBV4-2; J gene: TRBJ2-5; CDR3 protein: CASSQDEGNEETQYF
V gene: TRBV7-2; J gene: TRBJ1-2; CDR3 protein: CASSLAGRSYGYTF
V gene: TRBV5-6; J gene: TRBJ2-7; CDR3 protein: CASSGDFGLGGYEQYF
V gene: TRBV20-1; J gene: TRBJ2-1; CDR3 protein: CSARAKDRGIYNEQFF
V gene: TRBV15; J gene: TRBJ2-5; CDR3 protein: CATSRGDRGQETQYF
V gene: TRBV7-2; J gene: TRBJ2-6; CDR3 protein: CASSPPDISSGANVLTF
V gene: TRBV5-1; J gene: TRBJ1-1; CDR3 protein: CASSLGRFGTEAFF
V gene: TRBV4-1; J gene: TRBJ2-3; CDR3 protein: CASSQARDSSTDTQYF
V gene: TRBV18; J gene: TRBJ2-7; CDR3 protein: CASSPPMSYEQYF
V gene: TRBV5-5; J gene: TRBJ2-7; CDR3 protein: CASSSPGQGKGEQYF
V gene: TRBV25-1; J gene: TRBJ2-7; CDR3 protein: CASIGASSYEQYF
V gene: TRBV7-2; J gene: TRBJ2-4; CDR3 protein: CASRHPGQPKNIQYF
V gene: TRBV30; J gene: TRBJ2-1; CDR3 protein: CAWTTSKGTAYNEQFF
V gene: TRBV7-2; J gene: TRBJ2-7; CDR3 protein: CASSKGLGEQYF
V gene: TRBV20-1; J gene: TRBJ2-1; CDR3 protein: CSVSSGRGNEQFF
V gene: TRBV20-1; J gene: TRBJ2-7; CDR3 protein: CSAGQGTHEQYF
V gene: TRBV5-4; J gene: TRBJ1-1; CDR3 protein: CASSLLAGRNTEAFF
V gene: TRBV3-1; J gene: TRBJ2-2; CDR3 protein: CASSGNGELFF
V gene: TRBV6-4; J gene: TRBJ2-3; CDR3 protein: CASSLAGSGDTQYF
V gene: TRBV3-1; J gene: TRBJ2-3; CDR3 protein: CASSQGLAGATDTQYF
V gene: TRBV12-3/TRBV12-4; J gene: TRBJ2-7; CDR3 protein: CASSQQTYEQYF
V gene: TRBV5-6; J gene: TRBJ2-1; CDR3 protein: CASSKSGKSGYPLSYNEQFF
V gene: TRBV7-9; J gene: TRBJ2-1; CDR3 protein: CASSGYLGSSYNEQFF
V gene: TRBV7-6; J gene: TRBJ2-2; CDR3 protein: CASSQTWTAAANTGELFF
V gene: TRBV24-1; J gene: TRBJ1-2; CDR3 protein: CATRDSNYGYTF
V gene: TRBV18; J gene: TRBJ1-4; CDR3 protein: CASSPETGFGKLFF
V gene: TRBV11-2; J gene: TRBJ1-2; CDR3 protein: CASSLGESGCTF
V gene: TRBV9; J gene: TRBJ1-4; CDR3 protein: CASSARDTEKLFF
V gene: TRBV29-1; J gene: TRBJ1-1; CDR3 protein: CSVEWEPWTEAFF
V gene: TRBV20-1; J gene: TRBJ1-2; CDR3 protein: CSAIDRAVNYGYTF
V gene: TRBV5-5; J gene: TRBJ2-4; CDR3 protein: CASSPVIVAKNIQYF
V gene: TRBV30; J gene: TRBJ1-2; CDR3 protein: CAWSRQSLNGYTF
V gene: TRBV3-1; J gene: TRBJ2-5; CDR3 protein: CASSTALGGSETQYF
V gene: TRBV5-1; J gene: TRBJ2-7; CDR3 protein: CASSSLIGGSYEQYF
V gene: TRBV11-2; J gene: TRBJ1-1; CDR3 protein: CASSLDRRVLAFF
V gene: TRBV6-2/TRBV6-3; J gene: TRBJ1-1; CDR3 protein: CASSWGDRPRAFF
V gene: TRBV19; J gene: TRBJ1-1; CDR3 protein: CASSRGQVNTEAFF
V gene: TRBV5-1; J gene: TRBJ1-6; CDR3 protein: CASSWGGRLNSPLHF
V gene: TRBV7-2; J gene: TRBJ2-3; CDR3 protein: CASSLMSRGRGTDTQYF
V gene: TRBV6-6; J gene: TRBJ1-6; CDR3 protein: CASRRDRANSPLHF
V gene: TRBV25-1; J gene: TRBJ1-6; CDR3 protein: CASSRGPSSPLHF